The 10 T cell receptor beta chains presented below share a single source sample, sequenced in a study of T cells after yellow fever vaccination. TCRdb analysed the 5' RACE reads with MiXCR anew, one entry per CDR3 protein. The sample consists of 250,000 to 400,000 distinct CDR3 sequences, approximately 4% of them appearing once. The specimen comprised PBMCs, sampled 5 days after the yellow fever booster vaccination. The receptors originated from a man aged 18 to 29 who received the YFV17D yellow fever vaccine.

This clonotype was seen a few times. This chain uses TRBV12-3 or TRBV12-4 with TRBJ1-2; D remains ambiguous. The V end was cut by 2 bases, the J end by 6 bases, with 13 bases between. CDR3 length: 14 residues. The CDR3: CASSLIRGPDGYTF. DNA for the CDR3: TGTGCCAGCAGTTTAATTCGAGGTCCTGATGGCTACACCTTC.

This clonotype was observed at least ten times. The CDR3 coding sequence is TGTGCCAGCAGCTTCAGGGGGCGGGGCACAGATACGCAGTATTTT. Amino acid sequence: CASSFRGRGTDTQYF. The chain joins TRBV11-2 to TRBJ2-3; TRBD1 agrees at 8 bases. Unmatched junction bases numbered 3, after V lost 3 bases and J lost 1 base. CDR3 size: 15 residues. CDR1 and CDR2 (germline): SGHAT, FQNNGV.

This clonotype was counted ten times or more. The CDR3 loop reads CSARDLARETQYF. As DNA, the CDR3 is TGCAGTGCTAGGGATCTAGCGAGGGAGACCCAGTACTTC. The rearrangement uses TRBV20-1 and TRBJ2-5; maybe TRBD2 (6 bases). Germline CDR1 and CDR2: DFQATT and SNEGSKA (reference sequence). V lost 3 bases and J lost 5, with 13 bases in between. This CDR3 is 13 amino acids long.

This clonotype was seen only a few times. This chain uses TRBV4-3 with TRBJ2-6, with no clear D. Trimming took 5 bases from V and 0 from J, leaving 20 bases between them. The CDR3 length is 19 residues. Germline CDR1 is LGHNA and CDR2 is YSLEER. In DNA, the CDR3 is TGCGCCAGCAGCGCCCGTGGGTTGCGACGGAGCTCTGGGGCCAACGTCCTGACTTTC. Its protein product is CASSARGLRRSSGANVLTF.

This clonotype was detected only a few times. The chain has TRBV25-1 and TRBJ2-2; D unresolved. The CDR3 spans 15 residues. Germline loops: CDR1 MGHDK, CDR2 SYGVNS. Between the trimmed V and J ends, which lost 7 bases and 3 bases, there was a span of 15 bases. DNA of the CDR3: TGTGCCAGCAAAAGCAACAGAGGCTACACCGGGGAGCTGTTTTTT. This gives the protein CASKSNRGYTGELFF.

The chain has TRBV6-1 and TRBJ1-2, with no clear D. V lost 6 bases and J lost 4, with 12 bases in between. The CDR3 has 13 amino acids. Germline V gives CDR1 MNHNS, CDR2 SASEGT. For the CDR3, the DNA is TGTGCCAGCAGGACCGGCACAGTCTATGGCTACACCTTC. This translates into CASRTGTVYGYTF.

This clonotype was picked up many times. This chain uses TRBV4-1 with TRBJ1-1, with TRBD1 as a possible D gene (6 bases). V was cut by 2 bases and J by 5 bases, with 15 bases left in between. The CDR3 contains 15 residues. Per germline, CDR1 MGHRA and CDR2 YSYEKL. CDR3 loop: CASSQLFGGRTEAFF. For the CDR3, the DNA is TGCGCCAGCAGCCAACTCTTCGGGGGGCGGACTGAAGCTTTCTTT.

A few counts support this clonotype. This chain links TRBV25-1 with TRBJ1-2, with TRBD1 matching 9 bases. This CDR3 contains 11 residues. Germline V CDR1 and CDR2: MGHDK, SYGVNS. V lost 8 bases to trimming and J lost 8 bases; unmatched junction nucleotides: 3. The CDR3 sequence: CASGTGIGYTF. In DNA, the CDR3 is TGTGCCAGCGGGACAGGGATCGGCTACACCTTC.

The table lists this clonotype with many counts. V is TRBV5-1 and J is TRBJ1-1; no firm D call. The CDR3 sequence is 13 residues long. Germline V gene lookup returns CDR1 SGHRS and CDR2 YFSETQ. Trimming removed 7 bases from V and 3 bases from J, with 13 bases in between. The CDR3, as DNA: TGCGCCAGCTACTTGGGTCTGGACACTGAAGCTTTCTTT. Translation: CASYLGLDTEAFF.

This clonotype was seen a few times. The chain combines TRBV12-5 with TRBJ2-3, with D unclear. CDR3 size: 20 residues. V was pared by 0 bases and J by 2 bases, with 24 bases between. The V gene's germline CDR1 is LGHNT and CDR2 FRNRAP. This CDR3 reads CASGLVNRGLLSLTTDTQYF. The DNA of the CDR3 is TGTGCTAGTGGTTTGGTAAATCGTGGGCTTCTCTCCCTCACCACAGATACGCAGTATTTT.